This entry concerns a single TCR beta chain. What it recognizes is unknown. The unsorted libraries originated from 2 million PBMCs kept at -80 C. CDR1 is KGHDR and CDR2 is SFDVKD in the germline V gene. Trimming removed 1 base from V and 2 bases from J, with 12 bases in between. The CDR3 contains 16 residues. The sample comes from a study of neurological immune-mediated disorders. Study-wide results and limits: TCR clonal expansion peaked in HTLV-1-associated myelopathy patients and was lowest in multiple sclerosis patients.

Synthesis of cDNA was performed by 5'RACE using 10-nucleotide random UMIs. A single record per CDR3 protein comes from TCRdb applying MiXCR to the 5' RACE reads. The sample lists tens of thousands of distinct CDR3 sequences, 13% to 15% occurring once. This chain links TRBV24-1 with TRBJ2-3; D remains unclear. The sequence came from a woman aged 45-59 years with HTLV-1-associated myelopathy (HAM/TSP). Sequenced sample: PBMCs. The CDR3 region has the DNA TGTGCCACCAGTGATTTATGCCCCAAGGACACAGATACGCAGTATTTT. This gives the protein CATSDLCPKDTDTQYF.